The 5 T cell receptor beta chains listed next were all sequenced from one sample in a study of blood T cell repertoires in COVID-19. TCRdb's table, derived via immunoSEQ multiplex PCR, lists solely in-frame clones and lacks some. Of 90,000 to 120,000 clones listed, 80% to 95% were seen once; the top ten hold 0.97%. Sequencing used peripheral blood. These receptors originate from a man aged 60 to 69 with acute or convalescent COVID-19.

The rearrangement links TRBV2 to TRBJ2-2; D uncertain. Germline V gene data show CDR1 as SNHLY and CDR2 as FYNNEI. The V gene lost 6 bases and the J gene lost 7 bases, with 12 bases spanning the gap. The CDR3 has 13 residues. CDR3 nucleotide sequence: TGTGCCAGCAGCTCAGATACCGACGGGGAGCTGTTTTTT. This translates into CASSSDTDGELFF.

Written as DNA, the CDR3 is TGTGCTAGTGGTTTGGAAGGGGGGGATGGGGATAGAGGCTATGGCTACACCTTC. Amino acid sequence: CASGLEGGDGDRGYGYTF. This chain connects TRBV12-5 to TRBJ1-2; a weak D match, TRBD1 (6 bases). The CDR3 consists of 18 residues. Trimming removed 1 base from V and 4 bases from J, with 22 bases in between. The V gene's germline CDR1 is LGHNT and CDR2 FRNRAP.

The CDR3 sequence is CASLPAGGFWPQHF. The CDR3 DNA reads as TGTGCCAGCCTCCCGGCAGGGGGTTTTTGGCCCCAGCATTTT. This chain links TRBV28 with TRBJ1-5; the match to TRBD1 covers 7 bases. The CDR3 is 14 amino acids. The germline V gene has CDR1 MDHEN and CDR2 SYDVKM. Trimming cost V 8 bases and J 9 bases; bases outside gene matches: 13.

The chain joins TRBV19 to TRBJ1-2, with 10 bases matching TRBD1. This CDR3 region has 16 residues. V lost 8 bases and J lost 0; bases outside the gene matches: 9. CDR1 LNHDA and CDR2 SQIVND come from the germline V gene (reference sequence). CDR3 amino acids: CASSTGTGDPNYGYTF. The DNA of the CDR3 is TGTGCCAGTTCCACCGGGACAGGGGACCCTAACTATGGCTACACCTTC.

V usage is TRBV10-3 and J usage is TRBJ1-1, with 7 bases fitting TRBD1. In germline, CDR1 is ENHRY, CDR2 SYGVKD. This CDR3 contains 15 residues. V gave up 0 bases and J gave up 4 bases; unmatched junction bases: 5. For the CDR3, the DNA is TGTGCCATCAGTGAGTCTGAGGGGGCGGTCACTGAAGCTTTCTTT. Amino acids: CAISESEGAVTEAFF.